What follows are 14 T cell receptor beta chains derived from one specimen sequenced in a study of T cells after yellow fever vaccination. TCRdb processed the 5' RACE reads anew with MiXCR; each CDR3 protein has one entry. The sample has hundreds of thousands of distinct CDR3 sequences; roughly 13% are singletons. The specimen was PBMCs, collected on the day of the yellow fever booster vaccination. These receptors came from a man in his thirties or forties who received the YFV17D yellow fever vaccine.

For the CDR3, the DNA is TGTGCCAGCAGTTACGAGGGTATAGGCAATCAGCCCCAGCATTTT. It is translated as CASSYEGIGNQPQHF. The chain joins TRBV12-3 or TRBV12-4 to TRBJ1-5; D call uncertain. The CDR3 has 15 residues. V lost 4 bases and J 2 bases, leaving 12 bases between the germline ends.

The chain has TRBV5-1 and TRBJ2-3; 12 bases agree with TRBD2. Germline values: CDR1 SGHRS, CDR2 YFSETQ. CDR3 length equals 16 residues. J was trimmed by 0 bases and V by 4 bases; bases with no gene match: 3. For the CDR3, the DNA is TGCGCCAGCAGCATAGGGACTAGCGGGAGCACAGATACGCAGTATTTT. The encoded protein is CASSIGTSGSTDTQYF.

This clonotype was seen only a few times. The chain is built from TRBV19 and TRBJ2-2; 9 bases align to TRBD1. This CDR3 region has 16 residues. The ends lost 3 bases at V and 5 bases at J; junction bases unmatched: 7. CDR1 is LNHDA, CDR2 SQIVND, per germline (reference sequence). CDR3 protein: CASSIPPGQGTGELFF. In DNA, the CDR3 is TGTGCCAGTAGTATTCCTCCGGGACAGGGAACCGGGGAGCTGTTTTTT.

The CDR3 sequence is CASSFGRGSSYEQYF. The CDR3 nucleotides are TGTGCCAGCAGCTTCGGGCGGGGTAGCTCCTACGAGCAGTACTTC. J is TRBJ2-7 and V is TRBV7-9, with D perhaps TRBD2 (6 bases). Germline CDR1 and CDR2: SEHNR and FQNEAQ (reference sequence). CDR3 length equals 15 residues. With 3 bases removed from V and 0 bases from J, the gap between germline ends came to 12 bases.

This clonotype was observed a few times. The rearrangement uses TRBV7-2 and TRBJ2-2; D is uncertain. Trimming shortened V by 1 base and J by 4 bases, and 10 bases separated the two germline ends. The CDR3 consists of 15 residues. The V gene's germline CDR1 is SGHTA and CDR2 FQGNSA. For the CDR3, the DNA is TGTGCCAGCAGCTTAGAAGCCCGGAGCACCGGGGAGCTGTTTTTT. Protein: CASSLEARSTGELFF.

This clonotype has at least ten counts. V and J are TRBV7-2 and TRBJ1-1, with D tentatively TRBD1 (6 bases). Trimming pared 4 bases from V and 1 base from J, leaving 7 bases between. The CDR3 sequence is 13 residues long. Germline V lookup: CDR1 SGHTA, CDR2 FQGNSA. The CDR3 DNA sequence: TGTGCCAGCAGCTGGACAGAGAACACTGAAGCTTTCTTT. Its translation is CASSWTENTEAFF.

This clonotype was counted between two and nine times. The V and J genes are TRBV20-1 and TRBJ2-2, with D maybe TRBD2 (7 bases). Germline V gives CDR1 DFQATT, CDR2 SNEGSKA (reference sequence). The length of the CDR3 is 16 residues. Trimming shortened V by 0 bases and J by 3 bases, and 14 bases separated the two germline ends. The CDR3 nucleotides are TGCAGTGCTAGAGATCTCGGGGGGCTTGACACCGGGGAGCTGTTTTTT. This gives the protein CSARDLGGLDTGELFF.

The V call is TRBV10-3, the J call TRBJ2-1; D possibly uses TRBD1 or TRBD2 (5 bases each). Germline V gene data show CDR1 as ENHRY and CDR2 as SYGVKD. V lost 8 bases and J 8 bases, leaving 16 bases between the germline ends. This CDR3 comprises 13 residues. CDR3: CAIALETGHEQFF. In nucleotides, the CDR3 is TGTGCCATCGCGCTGGAAACGGGGCATGAGCAGTTCTTC.

This clonotype has only a few counts. The chain links TRBV12-3 or TRBV12-4 to TRBJ2-3; D unclear. This CDR3 comprises 19 residues. V was pared by 3 bases and J by 0 bases, with 22 bases between. In DNA, the CDR3 is TGTGCCAGCAGTTTTAGACCTTTGACGATTTCTCTGAGCACAGATACGCAGTATTTT. It yields the protein CASSFRPLTISLSTDTQYF.

The genes are TRBV11-2 and TRBJ2-1; D remains ambiguous. The germline gives CDR1 SGHAT, CDR2 FQNNGV. V was pared by 3 bases and J by 5 bases, with 8 bases between. This CDR3 is built from 13 residues. CDR3 region: CASSLKLNNEQFF. The CDR3 nucleotides are TGTGCCAGCAGCTTGAAACTCAACAATGAGCAGTTCTTC. The full variable domain, its missing parts supplied by reference TRBV11-2 and TRBJ2-1, is EAGVAQSPRYKIIEKRQSVAFWCNPISGHATLYWYQQILGQGPKLLIQFQNNGVVDDSQLPKDRFSAERLKGVDSTLKIQPAKLEDSAVYLCASSLKLNNEQFFGPGTRLTVL.

This clonotype was counted only a few times. CDR3 sequence: CASSTTPDRAKNIQYF. CDR3 nucleotide sequence: TGTGCCAGCAGCACAACTCCCGACAGAGCCAAAAACATTCAGTACTTC. The chain employs TRBV28 and TRBJ2-4, with D possibly TRBD1 on 5 matching bases. This CDR3 region has 16 residues. The V and J ends lost 6 bases and 0 bases respectively, with 15 bases between them. The germline V gene encodes CDR1 MDHEN and CDR2 SYDVKM.

This chain links TRBV5-4 with TRBJ2-5, with 7 bases that match TRBD1. Germline loops: CDR1 SGHNT, CDR2 YYREEE (reference sequence). V lost 4 bases and J lost 5; bases outside the gene matches: 8. The CDR3 consists of 14 residues. The CDR3 spells CASSATGKTETQYF. CDR3 bases: TGTGCCAGCAGCGCGACAGGGAAAACGGAGACCCAGTACTTC.

V usage is TRBV10-2 and J usage is TRBJ2-7; 7 bases align to TRBD1. The CDR3 totals 14 residues. Losses at the gene ends were 7 bases for V and 3 bases for J; bases not matched to a gene: 9. Germline CDR1 reads WSHSY; CDR2 reads SAAADI. The CDR3 reads CASTPTGAIYEQYF. CDR3 nucleotides: TGCGCCAGCACCCCTACAGGGGCGATCTACGAGCAGTACTTC.

This clonotype was found a few times. The CDR3 sequence: CASGSGTNTGELFF. CDR3 in DNA: TGTGCCAGCGGGTCGGGAACGAACACCGGGGAGCTGTTTTTT. V and J are TRBV9 and TRBJ2-2; perhaps TRBD2 as D (5 bases). The CDR3 spans 14 residues. The V end lost 7 bases, the J end lost 0 bases, and 10 bases lay between the germline ends. Germline CDR1 SGDLS, CDR2 YYNGEE.